Listed here are 32 T cell receptor beta chains from one sample, sequenced in a study of T cells in Graves' hyperthyroidism and ophthalmopathy. Amplification of TCR beta CDR3 regions was performed using RNA transcripts as template. A first-round RT-PCR of the TCR CDR3 used the HTBI primer set. TCRdb analysed the multiplex PCR reads with MiXCR anew, one entry per CDR3 protein. The repertoire has nearly 600,000 distinct CDR3 sequences, over 12% of them found once; the top ten carry about 7%. Sequencing was carried out using blood. The source is a woman between 18 and 29 years old with Graves' ophthalmopathy.

This clonotype has ten or more counts. This sequence joins TRBV18 and TRBJ2-2; no reliable D call. V was cut by 2 bases and J by 1 base, with 5 bases left in between. The CDR3 is made up of 14 amino acids. Germline V CDR1 and CDR2: KGHSH, LQKENI. Here the CDR3 reads CASSPMGNTGELFF. DNA for the CDR3: TGTGCCAGCTCACCAATGGGGAACACCGGGGAGCTGTTTTTT.

This clonotype was seen more than once but under ten times. The junction shows a germline mismatch at one end, possibly a read error. This rearrangement joins TRBV7-8 to TRBJ1-1; maybe TRBD1 (5 bases). Germline V gene data show CDR1 as SGHVS and CDR2 as FQNEAQ. The CDR3 has 16 amino acids. CDR3: CASSLVVGVKGTETFF. The DNA of the CDR3 is TGTGCCAGCAGCTTAGTGGTTGGGGTGAAAGGGACTGAAACTTTCTTT.

In its sample, this clonotype was seen many times. DNA of the CDR3: TGTGCCAGCAGGGGTCCCACCCGGGGAGGCTACACCTTC. It translates to CASRGPTRGGYTF. The chain couples TRBV12-3 or TRBV12-4 to TRBJ1-2; no clear D. This CDR3 has 13 amino acids. V lost 6 bases, J lost 8 bases, and 16 bases lay in between.

The V call is TRBV19, the J call TRBJ2-7; TRBD2 is a possible D gene (6 bases). The CDR3 is made up of 14 amino acids. The germline V gene has CDR1 LNHDA and CDR2 SQIVND (reference sequence). The V end was cut by 6 bases, the J end by 0 bases, with 12 bases between. The CDR3 coding sequence is TGTGCCAGTAGGAACCGGGGGTCCTCCTACGAGCAGTACTTC. It translates to CASRNRGSSYEQYF. The complete variable domain, with remaining parts taken from reference TRBV19 and TRBJ2-7, reads DGGITQSPKYLFRKEGQNVTLSCEQNLNHDAMYWYRQDPGQGLRLIYYSQIVNDFQKGDIAEGYSVSREKKESFPLTVTSAQKNPTAFYLCASRNRGSSYEQYFGPGTRLTVT.

Many counts were recorded for this clonotype. The gene calls are TRBV28 and TRBJ2-2; 12 bases are shared with TRBD2. CDR1 is MDHEN and CDR2 is SYDVKM in the germline V gene. Unmatched junction bases numbered 9, after V lost 4 bases and J lost 0 bases. The CDR3 is 19 amino acids. The CDR3 is CASSSGRLAGGPNTGELFF. For the CDR3, the DNA is TGTGCCAGCAGTTCGGGGCGGCTAGCGGGAGGGCCGAACACCGGGGAGCTGTTTTTT.

This clonotype came up a few times. This chain links TRBV12-3 or TRBV12-4 with TRBJ2-4, with D maybe TRBD2 (6 bases). CDR3 length equals 17 residues. The V gene lost 2 bases and the J gene lost 1 base, with 15 bases spanning the gap. In nucleotides, the CDR3 is TGTGCCAGCAGTTTACTAGCGTTACGAGGGGCCAAAAACATTCAGTACTTC. Its translation: CASSLLALRGAKNIQYF.

The chain uses TRBV9 and TRBJ1-1, with D maybe TRBD1 (6 bases). V was cut by 3 bases and J by 1 base, with 16 bases left in between. Germline V gene lookup returns CDR1 SGDLS and CDR2 YYNGEE. The CDR3 is 16 residues long. In nucleotides, the CDR3 is TGTGCCAGCAGCGCCGAGGGGGTCATCCCGAACACTGAAGCTTTCTTT. This gives the protein CASSAEGVIPNTEAFF.

The sample holds many counts of this clonotype. The V gene is TRBV7-2, the J gene TRBJ2-2; D is unresolved. This CDR3 is built from 15 residues. Germline loops: CDR1 SGHTA, CDR2 FQGNSA. The V end lost 1 base, the J end lost 4 bases, and 10 bases lay between the germline ends. The CDR3 DNA reads as TGTGCCAGCAGCTTAGAAGGCAGGTTCACCGGGGAGCTGTTTTTT. Amino acid sequence: CASSLEGRFTGELFF. Full variable domain (missing parts from reference TRBV7-2 and TRBJ2-2): GAGVSQSPSNKVTEKGKDVELRCDPISGHTALYWYRQSLGQGLEFLIYFQGNSAPDKSGLPSDRFSAERTGGSVSTLTIQRTQQEDSAVYLCASSLEGRFTGELFFGEGSRLTVL.

The genes are TRBV19 and TRBJ1-6; 8 bases align to TRBD1. There are 15 residues in the CDR3. CDR1 is LNHDA, CDR2 SQIVND, per germline (reference sequence). With V trimmed by 6 bases and J by 8 bases, 9 bases remained unmatched. The DNA for the CDR3 is TGTGCCAGTAGCCTTGGACAGGGTGGGGATTCACCCCTCCACTTT. It specifies CASSLGQGGDSPLHF.

This clonotype was counted ten times or more. The V and J genes are TRBV12-3 or TRBV12-4 and TRBJ1-2; D not resolved. V gave up 2 bases and J gave up 8 bases, with 12 bases separating them. This CDR3 is built from 13 residues. The CDR3 nucleotides are TGTGCCAGCAGTTTACGGGCAGTATCCGGCTACACCTTC. Its translation: CASSLRAVSGYTF.

At least ten counts were recorded for this clonotype. The chain employs TRBV13 and TRBJ2-1; 12 bases fit TRBD2. The junction had 11 bases not matched to a gene; V was cut back by 11 bases and J by 9 bases. The germline V gene encodes CDR1 PRHDT and CDR2 FYEKMQ (reference sequence). The CDR3 spans 14 residues. The CDR3 DNA follows: TGTGCCTCAGCGTTGACTAGCGGGAGTACTGAGCAGTTCTTC. It yields the protein CASALTSGSTEQFF. Together with reference TRBV13 and TRBJ2-1, the CDR3 gives the full variable domain: AAGVIQSPRHLIKEKRETATLKCYPIPRHDTVYWYQQGPGQDPQFLISFYEKMQSDKGSIPDRFSAQQFSDYHSELNMSSLELGDSALYFCASALTSGSTEQFFGPGTRLTVL.

In this sample, this clonotype turned up a few times. Written as DNA, the CDR3 is TGCAGTGCAATACATACCCCCTCTAGCGGATACTACAATGAGCAGTTCTTC. Protein product: CSAIHTPSSGYYNEQFF. The rearrangement joins TRBV20-1 to TRBJ2-1; 7 nucleotides match TRBD2. Germline assignment: CDR1 DFQATT and CDR2 SNEGSKA (reference sequence). The CDR3 extends over 17 amino acids. The V gene end was trimmed by 6 bases and the J gene end by 3 bases; junction bases not matched to a gene: 17.

This clonotype was picked up many times. The rearrangement joins TRBV5-1 to TRBJ2-2, with D tentatively TRBD2 (5 bases). The CDR3 has 19 amino acids. Trimming took off 1 base at V and 0 bases at J, with 19 bases between the two ends. Germline assignment: CDR1 SGHRS and CDR2 YFSETQ. The CDR3: CASSLRTSWGGSNTGELFF. CDR3 bases: TGCGCCAGCAGCTTGCGTACTAGTTGGGGTGGGTCGAACACCGGGGAGCTGTTTTTT.

This clonotype was detected ten times or more. The chain links TRBV30 to TRBJ1-5; D gene ambiguous. The V and J ends lost 1 base and 0 bases respectively, with 10 bases between them. The CDR3 length is 15 residues. From germline, CDR1 is GTSNPN and CDR2 SVGIG (reference sequence). CDR3: CAWSEGDYSNQPQHF. The CDR3 DNA sequence: TGTGCCTGGAGTGAAGGAGACTATAGCAATCAGCCCCAGCATTTT.

This chain links TRBV19 with TRBJ1-2; D is unresolved. The CDR3 consists of 16 residues. Deletions cut 2 bases from V and 3 bases from J, with 16 bases between. Germline lookup yields CDR1 LNHDA and CDR2 SQIVND (reference sequence). DNA of the CDR3: TGTGCCAGTAGTATATTCGACCCCGGGAGGGACTATGGCTACACCTTC. Protein product: CASSIFDPGRDYGYTF.

This clonotype was counted many times. The chain uses TRBV6-1 and TRBJ2-7; TRBD1 aligns across 11 bases. This CDR3 is 15 amino acids long. V trimming: 1 base; J trimming: 7 bases; junction bases outside the gene matches: 6. Per the germline V gene, CDR1 is MNHNS and CDR2 is SASEGT. CDR3 protein: CASSEEDRGREEQYF. CDR3 coding DNA: TGTGCCAGCAGTGAAGAGGACAGGGGGCGTGAAGAGCAGTACTTC.

This clonotype turned up a few times. The rearrangement uses TRBV20-1 and TRBJ2-7; D is ambiguous. This CDR3 has 14 residues. The V and J ends lost 3 bases and 5 bases respectively, with 17 bases between them. Germline V gene lookup returns CDR1 DFQATT and CDR2 SNEGSKA (reference sequence). The DNA of the CDR3 is TGCAGTGCTAGTTCCGCCGAATCGTTCCACGAGCAGTACTTC. Translating gives CSASSAESFHEQYF.

This clonotype appeared many times. The gene calls are TRBV28 and TRBJ2-7; 14 bases map to TRBD2. J was trimmed by 2 bases and V by 8 bases; bases with no gene match: 14. The CDR3 runs to 18 residues. Germline loops: CDR1 MDHEN, CDR2 SYDVKM. The CDR3 DNA reads as TGTGCCAGCTCGTCCGGGACTAGCGGGAGAAAGGCTCCCTACGAGCAGTACTTC. Its protein is CASSSGTSGRKAPYEQYF.

There are a few counts of this clonotype. Since a much larger clone is just one base distant, this may be a read error. The gene calls are TRBV5-1 and TRBJ2-1, with TRBD2 as a possible D gene (6 bases). This CDR3 is 15 amino acids long. Germline V gives CDR1 SGHRS, CDR2 YFSETQ. CDR3 nucleotides: TGCGTCAGCAGCTTAGGAGGGGCTTCGGACAATGAGCAGTTCTTC. Residues: CVSSLGGASDNEQFF.

The sample holds a few counts of this clonotype. For the CDR3, the DNA is TGTGCCAGCTCACCTAACTCAGGGGGCCAAGAGACCCAGTACTTC. This encodes CASSPNSGGQETQYF. The chain uses TRBV18 and TRBJ2-5, with 7 bases fitting TRBD1. The CDR3 runs to 15 residues. CDR1 is KGHSH, CDR2 LQKENI, per germline. Trimming cost V 3 bases and J 1 base; bases outside gene matches: 5.

The table lists this clonotype with a few counts. The rearrangement links TRBV6-1 to TRBJ1-6; D gene ambiguous. V lost 0 bases and J lost 11, with 14 bases in between. The CDR3 is 15 amino acids. Germline V gene sequence: CDR1 MNHNS, CDR2 SASEGT. CDR3 DNA: TGTGCCAGCAGTGAAGCAAGCATACAGAGGGCACCCCTCCACTTT. This sequence encodes CASSEASIQRAPLHF.

Concerning this clonotype: Mismatch with germline at one junction end may stem from a read error. The chain employs TRBV5-8 and TRBJ2-5; TRBD1 or TRBD2 may be the D gene (6 bases each). The germline V gene has CDR1 SGHTS and CDR2 YDEGEE. The CDR3 consists of 17 residues. CDR3 bases: TGCGCCAGCAGCTTGTCGGGGGCCTCAAACCCAACAGAGACCCAGTACTTC. This gives the protein CASSLSGASNPTETQYF.

This clonotype was seen a few times. The chain recombines TRBV30 with TRBJ2-6; 8 bases line up with TRBD1. Germline-derived CDR1 and CDR2 are GTSNPN and SVGIG (reference sequence). Trimming took 1 base from V and 0 from J; bases not matched to a gene: 5. The CDR3 is 17 amino acids. This chain's CDR3 is CAWSEGTGNSGANVLTF. CDR3 nucleotide sequence: TGTGCCTGGAGTGAAGGGACAGGCAACTCTGGGGCCAACGTCCTGACTTTC.

V is TRBV6-5 and J is TRBJ2-2, with TRBD2 matching 14 bases. CDR1 and CDR2 from the germline V gene are MNHEY and SVGAGI. After removal of 4 bases from V and 8 bases from J, the junction contained 12 bases not matched to a gene. The CDR3 runs to 18 residues. For the CDR3, the DNA is TGTGCCAGCAGTTGGGCCGGACTAGCGGGAGGTGTTCGGGGGGAGCTGTTTTTT. Translating gives CASSWAGLAGGVRGELFF.

This clonotype appeared many times. This chain links TRBV4-1 with TRBJ1-6, with D uncertain. Deletions cut 1 base from V and 8 bases from J, with 12 bases between. Germline CDR1 reads MGHRA; CDR2 reads YSYEKL. The CDR3 is 15 amino acids. The DNA for the CDR3 is TGCGCCAGCAGCCAAGGCCAACAGTACTATTCACCCCTCCACTTT. It encodes CASSQGQQYYSPLHF.

The chain recombines TRBV4-2 with TRBJ2-7; 7 bases align to TRBD1. Per germline, CDR1 LGHNA and CDR2 YNFKEQ. After removal of 0 bases from V and 4 bases from J, the junction contained 6 bases not matched to a gene. The CDR3 loop spans 15 amino acids. CDR3 in DNA: TGTGCCAGCAGCCAAGACCGACAGGGATCGTACGAGCAGTACTTC. Translating gives CASSQDRQGSYEQYF.

Many counts were recorded for this clonotype. The V gene is TRBV2, the J gene TRBJ2-7, with a weak D call TRBD2 (5 bases). Germline V gives CDR1 SNHLY, CDR2 FYNNEI. The CDR3 is 14 residues long. V was clipped by 3 bases and J by 0 bases, with 9 bases between them. The CDR3 loop is CASSDGGSSYEQYF. CDR3 bases: TGTGCCAGCAGTGATGGTGGGAGCTCCTACGAGCAGTACTTC.

The V call is TRBV7-2, the J call TRBJ1-3; TRBD1 aligns across 10 bases. Germline-derived CDR1 and CDR2 are SGHTA and FQGNSA. Trimming at V came to 5 bases and at J to 4 bases, leaving 5 bases not matched to a gene. This CDR3 has 15 residues. DNA for the CDR3: TGTGCCAGCAGCCGCGGGACAGGGGACGGAAACACCATATATTTT. Translation: CASSRGTGDGNTIYF.

The chain recombines TRBV5-6 with TRBJ1-2; 8 bases match TRBD1. CDR3 length: 16 residues. Germline trimming cut 3 bases from V and 4 bases from J; bases unmatched to any gene: 11. Germline values: CDR1 SGHDT, CDR2 YYEEEE. CDR3 amino acids: CASSSSPRGLSYGYTF. The CDR3 DNA is TGTGCCAGCAGCTCGTCCCCCAGGGGGCTTAGCTATGGCTACACCTTC.

This clonotype was seen many times. The rearrangement uses TRBV28 and TRBJ2-7, with a tentative D call TRBD2 (6 bases). From germline, CDR1 is MDHEN and CDR2 SYDVKM. Trimming pared 5 bases from V and 4 bases from J, leaving 21 bases between. The CDR3 runs to 16 residues. The CDR3 loop reads CASSPRIGTARYEQYF. Here the CDR3 DNA reads TGTGCCAGCAGTCCCAGAATTGGGACTGCAAGGTACGAGCAGTACTTC.

This clonotype has just a few counts. A single base separates this from a much larger clone, so it may be a read error. The V and J genes are TRBV11-3 and TRBJ2-7, with TRBD1 matching 7 bases. CDR3 length: 14 residues. V trimming: 10 bases; J trimming: 0 bases; junction bases outside the gene matches: 9. Per the germline V gene, CDR1 is SGHNT and CDR2 is YENEEA. This CDR3 is CANTPTGASYEQYF. DNA of the CDR3: TGTGCCAACACTCCAACAGGGGCCTCCTACGAGCAGTACTTC.

This clonotype was picked up many times. The V and J genes are TRBV12-3 or TRBV12-4 and TRBJ2-7, with 9 bases matching TRBD1. J was trimmed by 5 bases and V by 2 bases; bases with no gene match: 13. The CDR3 runs 17 residues. Here the CDR3 DNA reads TGTGCCAGCAGTTTATACAATCGAGGGACAGGGTGGAACGAGCAGTACTTC. Its translation: CASSLYNRGTGWNEQYF.